These 7 T cell receptor beta chains were all obtained from the same sample, sequenced in a study of blood T cell repertoires in COVID-19. The protocol was immunoSEQ multiplex PCR, while the TCRdb copy is restricted to in-frame clones and leaves out a portion. The table lists roughly 150,000 clones, just over 90% of them singletons. Sequenced: peripheral blood. Receptor source: a woman aged 60-70 years with COVID-19, enrolled during active disease.

This clone was observed once. This chain uses TRBV27 with TRBJ2-5; maybe TRBD2 (6 bases). Trimming left V 6 bases short and J 3 bases short, with 11 bases between. CDR1 is MNHEY and CDR2 is SMNVEV in the germline V gene (reference sequence). This CDR3 comprises 13 residues. The CDR3, as DNA: TGTGCCAGCAGCTCCTGGGGGGAAGAGACCCAGTACTTC. This sequence encodes CASSSWGEETQYF.

This clone was counted a single time. The V call is TRBV3-1 (or the pseudogene TRBV3-2), the J call TRBJ1-2; TRBD1 might be the D (5 bases). The CDR3 sequence is 11 residues long. V gave up 2 bases and J gave up 12 bases, with 10 bases separating them. From germline, CDR1 is LGHDT and CDR2 YNNKEL (reference sequence). The CDR3 DNA is TGTGCCAGCAGCCAACTGGGGCCTCACACCTTC. This encodes CASSQLGPHTF.

This clone showed up just a few times. The V gene is TRBV11-1, the J gene TRBJ1-1; D might be TRBD1 (6 bases). Trimming took 4 bases from V and 3 from J, leaving 18 bases between them. Germline lookup yields CDR1 SGHAT and CDR2 FQDESV (reference sequence). The CDR3 totals 16 residues. CDR3 residues: CASSSGGGRGDTEAFF. CDR3 coding DNA: TGTGCCAGCAGCTCGGGAGGTGGCAGGGGCGACACTGAAGCTTTCTTT.

The chain is built from TRBV12-3 or TRBV12-4 and TRBJ1-1, with D tentatively TRBD1 (6 bases). The ends were cut back, 5 bases at V and 6 bases at J, with 13 bases in the middle. This CDR3 contains 13 residues. Here the CDR3 DNA reads TGTGCCAGCAGTCTGGAAGGGGGTTCTGAAGCTTTCTTT. Amino acids: CASSLEGGSEAFF.

This chain links TRBV7-9 with TRBJ2-1; D possibly corresponds to TRBD1 (5 bases). The V gene lost 6 bases and the J gene lost 5 bases, with 11 bases spanning the gap. The V gene's germline CDR1 is SEHNR and CDR2 FQNEAQ (reference sequence). This CDR3 is 13 amino acids long. The CDR3 nucleotides read TGTGCCAGCAGAGAAGGGGTGGACAATGAGCAGTTCTTC. Translation: CASREGVDNEQFF.

V is TRBV11-2 and J is TRBJ1-6, with TRBD1 as a possible D gene (5 bases). Trimming stripped 1 base from V and 7 bases from J, with 8 bases between. This CDR3 region has 14 residues. Germline CDR1 and CDR2: SGHAT and FQNNGV. Here the CDR3 reads CASSLGGWNSPLHF. The CDR3 DNA reads as TGTGCCAGCAGCTTAGGGGGCTGGAATTCACCCCTCCACTTT.

The rearrangement links TRBV29-1 to TRBJ1-1; D unclear. This CDR3 is built from 12 residues. Trimming pared 4 bases from V and 3 bases from J, leaving 9 bases between. Germline values: CDR1 SQVTM, CDR2 ANQGSEA. The CDR3: CSVGRRDTEAFF. DNA of the CDR3: TGCAGCGTTGGACGGCGGGACACTGAAGCTTTCTTT.